The 27 T cell receptor beta chains below all came from one sample that was sequenced in a study of shared clonotypes between healthy human individuals (dated by TCRdb to about 2020). Receptor libraries were prepared by the immunoSEQ multiplex PCR assay. TCRdb provides this immuneACCESS table in a form limited to in-frame rearrangements. Some clones are lacking; in checked studies, under half of them reflect an unresolved V gene, and why the rest are absent is not known. Counted in this sample were around 1.6 million clones; 95% to 99% of them appeared once. In total, the top ten clones hold about 0.42% of the sample. Input material: naive CD4+ T cells sorted from blood. Read against the paper, the sample's cell subset or site label means: CD45RA+ positively selected. These receptors came from a man aged 25 to 40 in good health.

A note on this clone: Other nucleotide sequences in the sample specify the same CDR3. The V and J genes are TRBV5-1 and TRBJ2-5; the match to TRBD2 covers 11 bases. V was clipped by 5 bases and J by 2 bases; unmatched bases: 2. The CDR3 has 14 residues. CDR1 is SGHRS, CDR2 YFSETQ, per germline. The CDR3 DNA follows: TGCGCCAGCAGACGGACTAGCGGGCAAGAGACCCAGTACTTC. Protein product: CASRRTSGQETQYF.

The chain joins TRBV10-3 to TRBJ2-3; D is undetermined. Germline values: CDR1 ENHRY, CDR2 SYGVKD. V was trimmed by 2 bases and J by 2 bases, leaving 26 bases between them. CDR3 length: 20 residues. CDR3 in amino acids: CAISEPTRPDDTTPTDTQYF. The CDR3 bases are TGTGCCATCAGTGAGCCCACTCGACCGGATGACACCACCCCCACAGATACGCAGTATTTT.

The chain joins TRBV18 to TRBJ1-4; D possibly corresponds to TRBD1 (5 bases). CDR1 and CDR2 (germline): KGHSH, LQKENI. V was shortened by 3 bases and J by 5 bases, with 16 bases between the two germline ends. The CDR3 totals 16 residues. CDR3 sequence: CASSPRGGIQNEKLFF. The CDR3 bases are TGTGCCAGCTCACCGCGGGGCGGGATTCAAAATGAAAAACTGTTTTTT.

For the CDR3, the DNA is TGTGCCAGCAGCGCCCGACTAGCGGAGCCGTTCAATGAGCAGTTCTTC. The encoded protein is CASSARLAEPFNEQFF. The chain recombines TRBV9 with TRBJ2-1; 9 bases match TRBD2. Germline V lookup: CDR1 SGDLS, CDR2 YYNGEE. The CDR3 loop spans 16 amino acids. V trimming: 3 bases; J trimming: 6 bases; junction bases outside the gene matches: 10.

The CDR3 spells CASSDRDHTQYF. As DNA, the CDR3 is TGTGCCAGCAGTGACAGGGACCATACGCAGTATTTT. The chain employs TRBV2 and TRBJ2-3; the D call may be TRBD1 or TRBD2 (5 bases each). The V and J ends lost 3 bases and 7 bases respectively, with 8 bases between them. The CDR3 contains 12 residues. The germline gives CDR1 SNHLY, CDR2 FYNNEI.

V gene TRBV28 combines with J gene TRBJ2-1; 10 positions agree with TRBD1. CDR1 is MDHEN and CDR2 is SYDVKM in the germline V gene. The V gene end was trimmed by 6 bases and the J gene end by 6 bases; junction bases not matched to a gene: 11. This CDR3 is 16 amino acids long. CDR3 in amino acids: CASRGPGTGVLNEQFF. CDR3 sequence (DNA): TGTGCCAGCAGAGGCCCCGGGACAGGGGTTCTCAATGAGCAGTTCTTC.

The chain links TRBV7-9 to TRBJ2-5; 7 positions agree with TRBD1. This CDR3 comprises 15 residues. Per germline, CDR1 SEHNR and CDR2 FQNEAQ (reference sequence). J was trimmed by 5 bases and V by 5 bases; bases with no gene match: 11. The CDR3 is CASSLPLGQTETQYF. DNA for the CDR3: TGTGCCAGCAGCCTACCGTTGGGACAGACGGAGACCCAGTACTTC.

The rearrangement joins TRBV19 to TRBJ1-4; maybe TRBD1 (6 bases). CDR3 length: 17 residues. V lost 5 bases to trimming and J lost 8 bases, with 24 bases between them. Germline V gives CDR1 LNHDA, CDR2 SQIVND (reference sequence). DNA of the CDR3: TGTGCCAGTAGTCGCTTATTAATGGGGGCCGGGGAGGAAAAACTGTTTTTT. Translation gives CASSRLLMGAGEEKLFF.

The V and J genes are TRBV5-4 and TRBJ2-3; D gene uncertain. The CDR3 has 13 amino acids. V dropped 9 bases and J dropped 2 bases, with 13 bases sitting between them. Germline V gene data show CDR1 as SGHNT and CDR2 as YYREEE (reference sequence). CDR3 sequence reads: CATAVRFTDTQYF. The CDR3 nucleotides read TGTGCCACCGCTGTGAGGTTCACAGATACGCAGTATTTT.

The chain is built from TRBV27 and TRBJ2-1; 14 bases map to TRBD2. This CDR3 has 16 residues. The J segment lost 7 bases and the V segment lost 5 bases, leaving 7 bases of the junction unmatched. Germline CDR1 reads MNHEY; CDR2 reads SMNVEV (reference sequence). The CDR3 loop reads CASSRRLAGGVNEQFF. Written as DNA, the CDR3 is TGTGCCAGCAGTCGCCGACTAGCGGGAGGGGTAAATGAGCAGTTCTTC.

The V and J genes are TRBV4-1 and TRBJ2-7; 8 bases map to TRBD1. The V gene end was trimmed by 2 bases and the J gene end by 2 bases; junction bases not matched to a gene: 8. The CDR3 is 16 amino acids. From germline, CDR1 is MGHRA and CDR2 YSYEKL. The CDR3 loop is CASSQQRGDRTYEQYF. CDR3 DNA sequence: TGCGCCAGCAGCCAACAGAGAGGGGACAGGACCTACGAGCAGTACTTC.

The rearrangement links TRBV19 to TRBJ1-2; D perhaps matches TRBD1 (6 bases). This CDR3 is 16 amino acids long. V was shortened by 6 bases and J by 8 bases, with 25 bases between the two germline ends. Germline values: CDR1 LNHDA, CDR2 SQIVND (reference sequence). The CDR3, as DNA: TGTGCCAGTAGCGGTCCGGGGGGACACCCCGAGGGGGGCTACACCTTC. Translated: CASSGPGGHPEGGYTF.

J is TRBJ2-1 and V is TRBV25-1, with D perhaps matching TRBD1 (5 bases). Germline CDR1 MGHDK, CDR2 SYGVNS. There are 15 residues in the CDR3. With 3 bases removed from V and 4 bases from J, the gap between germline ends came to 13 bases. CDR3 DNA sequence: TGTGCCAGCAGTGAGGGGCAGGGTGGGTACAATGAGCAGTTCTTC. It specifies CASSEGQGGYNEQFF.

This chain uses TRBV11-2 with TRBJ1-4, with a tentative D call TRBD1 (6 bases). The germline gives CDR1 SGHAT, CDR2 FQNNGV. CDR3 length: 16 amino acids. V lost 4 bases and J lost 0, with 12 bases in between. The CDR3, as DNA: TGTGCCAGCAGCTCCTACCAGGGGACAACTAATGAAAAACTGTTTTTT. Its protein is CASSSYQGTTNEKLFF. Based on the CDR3 plus reference TRBV11-2 and TRBJ1-4, the full variable domain is EAGVAQSPRYKIIEKRQSVAFWCNPISGHATLYWYQQILGQGPKLLIQFQNNGVVDDSQLPKDRFSAERLKGVDSTLKIQPAKLEDSAVYLCASSSYQGTTNEKLFFGSGTQLSVL.

V gene TRBV28 combines with J gene TRBJ2-4; 10 bases match TRBD2. CDR1 and CDR2 (germline): MDHEN, SYDVKM. V lost 11 bases to trimming and J lost 0 bases; unmatched junction nucleotides: 10. CDR3 size: 16 residues. The CDR3 region is CAAGTSVARAKNIQYF. The CDR3 nucleotides are TGTGCCGCCGGGACTAGCGTCGCTCGAGCCAAAAACATTCAGTACTTC.

In its sample, this clone was seen once. CDR3 protein: CASSAPWGGDNQPQHF. Written as DNA, the CDR3 is TGTGCCAGCAGCGCCCCTTGGGGGGGGGACAATCAGCCCCAGCATTTT. V is TRBV7-9 and J is TRBJ1-5, with a weak D call TRBD1 (5 bases). Germline assignment: CDR1 SEHNR and CDR2 FQNEAQ (reference sequence). The CDR3 runs 16 residues. V lost 5 bases and J 3 bases, leaving 17 bases between the germline ends. Full variable domain (remainder filled in from reference TRBV7-9 and TRBJ1-5): DTGVSQNPRHKITKRGQNVTFRCDPISEHNRLYWYRQTLGQGPEFLTYFQNEAQLEKSRLLSDRFSAERPKGSFSTLEIQRTEQGDSAMYLCASSAPWGGDNQPQHFGDGTRLSIL.

The chain has TRBV2 and TRBJ2-1, with 11 positions matching TRBD1. The CDR3 has 13 residues. Germline trimming cut 7 bases from V and 7 bases from J; bases unmatched to any gene: 3. Germline V CDR1 and CDR2: SNHLY, FYNNEI. The CDR3 sequence: CASTGTGGNEQFF. The CDR3 bases are TGTGCCAGCACTGGGACAGGGGGGAATGAGCAGTTCTTC.

For the CDR3, the DNA is TGTGCCAGCAGTTGGACAGGGGGGGCAGAGACCCAGTACTTC. Residues: CASSWTGGAETQYF. The rearrangement joins TRBV6-6 to TRBJ2-5, with 10 bases aligning to TRBD1. CDR3 length equals 14 residues. Germline trimming cut 4 bases from V and 4 bases from J; bases unmatched to any gene: 3. Germline V lookup: CDR1 MNHNY, CDR2 SVGAGI (reference sequence).

This sequence joins TRBV7-2 and TRBJ2-7, with D maybe TRBD2 (6 bases). V lost 1 base to trimming and J lost 4 bases, with 14 bases between them. In germline, CDR1 is SGHTA, CDR2 FQGNSA. The CDR3 is 15 residues long. This chain's CDR3 is CASSLEGGTEYEQYF. The CDR3 bases are TGTGCCAGCAGCTTAGAGGGAGGTACCGAATACGAGCAGTACTTC.

The V and J genes are TRBV5-6 and TRBJ2-7; D might be TRBD1 (6 bases). Trimming cost V 2 bases and J 6 bases, with 15 bases left between them. Germline values: CDR1 SGHDT, CDR2 YYEEEE. CDR3 length: 14 residues. CDR3 sequence: CASSFPTGQSEQYF. CDR3 sequence (DNA): TGTGCCAGCAGCTTTCCGACAGGACAATCCGAGCAGTACTTC.

The genes are TRBV7-9 and TRBJ2-1; D is uncertain. The CDR3 is 15 residues long. The germline V gene encodes CDR1 SEHNR and CDR2 FQNEAQ (reference sequence). The V gene lost 4 bases and the J gene lost 2 bases, with 12 bases spanning the gap. The CDR3 region is CASSSRRVAYNEQFF. The CDR3, as DNA: TGTGCCAGCAGCTCACGACGGGTTGCCTACAATGAGCAGTTCTTC.

The V gene is TRBV28, the J gene TRBJ2-1, with D perhaps TRBD2 (6 bases). Germline loops: CDR1 MDHEN, CDR2 SYDVKM. The CDR3 is 14 residues long. V was pared by 6 bases and J by 2 bases, with 11 bases between. DNA for the CDR3: TGTGCCAGCAGCACCCGGGGGACCTACAATGAGCAGTTCTTC. This sequence encodes CASSTRGTYNEQFF.

The sample holds one count of this clone. The chain recombines TRBV7-6 with TRBJ2-7; a possible D gene is TRBD2 (6 bases). CDR3 length equals 14 residues. V was trimmed by 5 bases and J by 2 bases, leaving 13 bases between them. Germline CDR1 is SGHVS and CDR2 is FNYEAQ. CDR3 residues: CASSAGGSAYEQYF. DNA of the CDR3: TGTGCCAGCAGCGCTGGGGGGAGCGCCTACGAGCAGTACTTC.

The V gene is TRBV18, the J gene TRBJ2-2; the D is unclear. Trimming removed 10 bases at V and 0 bases at J, with 9 bases between. The CDR3 runs to 13 residues. The germline CDR1 and CDR2 sequences are KGHSH and LQKENI. Here the CDR3 DNA reads TGTGCCACCTCTATATCGAACACCGGGGAGCTGTTTTTT. This gives the protein CATSISNTGELFF. The variable domain in full, completed from reference TRBV18 and TRBJ2-2, reads NAGVMQNPRHLVRRRGQEARLRCSPMKGHSHVYWYRQLPEEGLKFMVYLQKENIIDESGMPKERFSAEFPKEGPSILRIQQVVRGDSAAYFCATSISNTGELFFGEGSRLTVL.

This rearrangement joins TRBV5-1 to TRBJ2-2; TRBD2 agrees at 12 bases. This CDR3 spans 16 amino acids. In germline, CDR1 is SGHRS, CDR2 YFSETQ. The junction had 4 bases not matched to a gene; V was cut back by 1 base and J by 6 bases. The CDR3 DNA sequence: TGCGCCAGCAGCTTGCTAGCGGGAGGGGCGGCCGGGGAGCTGTTTTTT. Its translation is CASSLLAGGAAGELFF.

This chain links TRBV11-2 with TRBJ2-3; 10 nucleotides align to TRBD2. CDR1 SGHAT and CDR2 FQNNGV come from the germline V gene. The V and J ends lost 1 base and 5 bases, in that order; junction bases with no gene match: 9. There are 17 residues in the CDR3. CDR3 amino acids: CASSLVPSGGGEDTQYF. Written as DNA, the CDR3 is TGTGCCAGCAGCTTAGTCCCTAGCGGGGGCGGGGAAGATACGCAGTATTTT. Drawing the rest from reference TRBV11-2 and TRBJ2-3, the complete variable domain is EAGVAQSPRYKIIEKRQSVAFWCNPISGHATLYWYQQILGQGPKLLIQFQNNGVVDDSQLPKDRFSAERLKGVDSTLKIQPAKLEDSAVYLCASSLVPSGGGEDTQYFGPGTRLTVL.

The chain employs TRBV13 and TRBJ2-1; possible D gene TRBD1, 5 bases. Deletions cut 7 bases from V and 5 bases from J, with 12 bases between. In germline, CDR1 is PRHDT, CDR2 FYEKMQ (reference sequence). CDR3 size: 13 residues. The CDR3 coding sequence is TGTGCCAGCACTACAGGACCTAACAATGAGCAGTTCTTC. Protein sequence: CASTTGPNNEQFF.